These T cell receptor beta chains were read from a single sample in a study of blood T cells in healthy people across ages. One entry per CDR3 protein results from TCRdb running MiXCR on the 5' RACE reads. The sample includes roughly 800,000 distinct CDR3 sequences, over 45% of them seen just once. Sequencing was done on a sample of blood. These receptors were collected from a young man in good health. Both conserved end residues are part of each CDR3. D genes are given only for firm matches. Expanded clones get a size class; other rows say once, few or many, or leave the size out.

d_gene: TRBD1; abundance: -; j_gene: TRBJ2-5; v_gene: TRBV20-1; CDR3nt: TGCAGTGCCCCCGGGACAGGTTCACAAGAGACCCAGTACTTC; CDR3aa: CSAPGTGSQETQYF
d_gene: -; abundance: -; j_gene: TRBJ1-5; v_gene: TRBV7-2; CDR3nt: TGTGCCAGCAGCTTAGACGGGGATAGCAATCAGCCCCAGCATTTT; CDR3aa: CASSLDGDSNQPQHF
d_gene: -; abundance: -; j_gene: TRBJ2-7; v_gene: TRBV20-1; CDR3nt: TGCAGTGCTAGAGAACACGAGCAGTACTTC; CDR3aa: CSAREHEQYF
d_gene: -; abundance: -; j_gene: TRBJ1-6; v_gene: TRBV7-9; CDR3nt: TGTGCCAGCAGCCCCTCGGTAAACTCACCCCTCCACTTT; CDR3aa: CASSPSVNSPLHF
d_gene: -; abundance: -; j_gene: TRBJ2-5; v_gene: TRBV7-2; CDR3nt: TGTGCCAGCAGCGCCCGGGTTCAAGAGACCCAGTACTTC; CDR3aa: CASSARVQETQYF
d_gene: TRBD2; abundance: -; j_gene: TRBJ2-3; v_gene: TRBV30; CDR3nt: TGTGCCTACGAGGGACTAGCGGGAGGTTGGGGGACAGATACGCAGTATTTT; CDR3aa: CAYEGLAGGWGTDTQYF
d_gene: -; abundance: -; j_gene: TRBJ1-1; v_gene: TRBV5-1; CDR3nt: TGCGCCAGCAGCTTCACATGGGGATCCCGAGTTTCGATGAACACTGAAGCTTTCTTT; CDR3aa: CASSFTWGSRVSMNTEAFF
d_gene: TRBD2; abundance: -; j_gene: TRBJ2-7; v_gene: TRBV10-3; CDR3nt: TGTGCCATCAGGGACCGAGCGGGGGGCGCCTACGAGCAGTACTTC; CDR3aa: CAIRDRAGGAYEQYF
d_gene: TRBD2; abundance: -; j_gene: TRBJ2-7; v_gene: TRBV5-1; CDR3nt: TGCGCCAGCAGCGTATGGGACCACAAGACTAGCGGGGGATATGAGCAGTACTTC; CDR3aa: CASSVWDHKTSGGYEQYF
d_gene: -; abundance: once; j_gene: TRBJ2-1; v_gene: TRBV9; CDR3nt: TGTGCCAGCAGCGTAGAGGAGAATGAGCAGTTCTTC; CDR3aa: CASSVEENEQFF
d_gene: TRBD1; abundance: few; j_gene: TRBJ2-7; v_gene: TRBV9; CDR3nt: TGTGCCAGCAGCGTAGGGACAGGGCCCGAGCAGTACTTC; CDR3aa: CASSVGTGPEQYF
d_gene: -; abundance: -; j_gene: TRBJ2-7; v_gene: TRBV20-1; CDR3nt: TGCAGTGCCTTGCGCAGGAGGACCTACGAGCAGTACTTC; CDR3aa: CSALRRRTYEQYF
d_gene: -; abundance: once; j_gene: TRBJ2-5; v_gene: TRBV12-3/TRBV12-4; CDR3nt: TGTGCCAGCAGGTGGGGACTCCAAGAAGAGACCCAGTACTTC; CDR3aa: CASRWGLQEETQYF
d_gene: -; abundance: few; j_gene: TRBJ2-1; v_gene: TRBV20-1; CDR3nt: TGCAGTCCTTCAAAGATGGGATTGGAGCAGTTCTTC; CDR3aa: CSPSKMGLEQFF
d_gene: TRBD1; abundance: few; j_gene: TRBJ2-7; v_gene: TRBV15; CDR3nt: TGTGCCACCAGCAGAGATCAATCGGGGACAGGGGCGTTCTACGAGCAGTACTTC; CDR3aa: CATSRDQSGTGAFYEQYF
d_gene: TRBD1; abundance: -; j_gene: TRBJ2-1; v_gene: TRBV6-5; CDR3nt: TGTGCCAGCAGTCTAATCCCCGGACAGGGGAAGTTCTTC; CDR3aa: CASSLIPGQGKFF
d_gene: -; abundance: -; j_gene: TRBJ2-4; v_gene: TRBV11-2; CDR3nt: TGTGCCAGCAGCCCGGGAGTTTTAGCCAAAAACATTCAGTACTTC; CDR3aa: CASSPGVLAKNIQYF
d_gene: -; abundance: few; j_gene: TRBJ2-3; v_gene: TRBV4-3; CDR3nt: TGCGCCAGCAGCCAAGACTCGGGACCAGATACGCAGTATTTT; CDR3aa: CASSQDSGPDTQYF
d_gene: -; abundance: -; j_gene: TRBJ1-1; v_gene: TRBV29-1; CDR3nt: TGCAGCGTCCAAGAGCCGGCCCAAGCTTTCTTT; CDR3aa: CSVQEPAQAFF
d_gene: TRBD2; abundance: -; j_gene: TRBJ2-3; v_gene: TRBV6-1; CDR3nt: TGTGCCAGCAGTACCCCCGGTCCGGCGGGGGGCACAGATACGCAGTATTTT; CDR3aa: CASSTPGPAGGTDTQYF
d_gene: -; abundance: once; j_gene: TRBJ2-7; v_gene: TRBV5-1; CDR3nt: TGCGCCAGCAGCATGACAGAAGGTGAGCAGTACTTC; CDR3aa: CASSMTEGEQYF
d_gene: TRBD1; abundance: many; j_gene: TRBJ2-1; v_gene: TRBV10-3; CDR3nt: TGTGCCATCAGTGAGCCTAGGACAGGGAGAAATGAGCAGTTCTTC; CDR3aa: CAISEPRTGRNEQFF
d_gene: -; abundance: -; j_gene: TRBJ2-1; v_gene: TRBV29-1; CDR3nt: TGCAGCGTTAACCCGGGATACGATGGGCAGTTCTTC; CDR3aa: CSVNPGYDGQFF
d_gene: TRBD2; abundance: -; j_gene: TRBJ2-3; v_gene: TRBV20-1; CDR3nt: TGCAGTGCTAGCCGCGGGGGTGACACAGATACGCAGTATTTT; CDR3aa: CSASRGGDTDTQYF
d_gene: TRBD2; abundance: few; j_gene: TRBJ2-4; v_gene: TRBV20-1; CDR3nt: TGCAGTGCCGATCTCCCGCGGGAGTATGGCATTCAGTACTTC; CDR3aa: CSADLPREYGIQYF
d_gene: -; abundance: -; j_gene: TRBJ1-2; v_gene: TRBV2; CDR3nt: TGTGCCAGCAGTGAAGCGCATATGGGGGGCGGCGGCTACACCTTC; CDR3aa: CASSEAHMGGGGYTF
d_gene: TRBD2; abundance: -; j_gene: TRBJ2-1; v_gene: TRBV7-2; CDR3nt: TGTGCCAGCAGGTTGGGGCTAGCGGGAAGCAATGAGCAGTTCTTC; CDR3aa: CASRLGLAGSNEQFF
d_gene: -; abundance: few; j_gene: TRBJ1-2; v_gene: TRBV20-1; CDR3nt: TGCAGTGCTATGGGGGGAAGAAGCTACACCTTC; CDR3aa: CSAMGGRSYTF
d_gene: TRBD2; abundance: -; j_gene: TRBJ2-4; v_gene: TRBV5-1; CDR3nt: TGCGCCAGCAGCCTCTCAGCGGGGGGGCCCCAAAACATTCAGTACTTC; CDR3aa: CASSLSAGGPQNIQYF
d_gene: TRBD2; abundance: -; j_gene: TRBJ2-3; v_gene: TRBV19; CDR3nt: TGTGCCAGTAGTATCCGGGAGGCACGGGGTACGCAGTATTTT; CDR3aa: CASSIREARGTQYF
d_gene: -; abundance: -; j_gene: TRBJ2-7; v_gene: TRBV14; CDR3nt: TGTGCCAGCAGCCAATCGAATCAAAGGGGCCACGAGCAGTACTTC; CDR3aa: CASSQSNQRGHEQYF